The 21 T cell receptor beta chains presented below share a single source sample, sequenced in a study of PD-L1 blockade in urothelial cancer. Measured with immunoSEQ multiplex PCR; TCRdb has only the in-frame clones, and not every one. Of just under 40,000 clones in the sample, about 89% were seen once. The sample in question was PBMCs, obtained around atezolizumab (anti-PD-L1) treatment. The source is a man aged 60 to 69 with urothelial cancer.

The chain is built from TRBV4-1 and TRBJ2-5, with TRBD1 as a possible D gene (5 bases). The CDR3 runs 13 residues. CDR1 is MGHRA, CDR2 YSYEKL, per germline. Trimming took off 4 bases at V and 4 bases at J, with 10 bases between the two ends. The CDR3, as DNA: TGCGCCAGCAGCCTAGGGGTTGGAGAGACCCAGTACTTC. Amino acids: CASSLGVGETQYF.

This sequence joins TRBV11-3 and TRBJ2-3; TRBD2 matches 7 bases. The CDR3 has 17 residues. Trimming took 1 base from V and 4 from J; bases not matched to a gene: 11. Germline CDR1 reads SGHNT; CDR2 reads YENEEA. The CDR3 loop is CASSLGGAGETSDTQYF. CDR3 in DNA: TGTGCCAGCAGCTTAGGAGGGGCGGGAGAGACTTCAGATACGCAGTATTTT.

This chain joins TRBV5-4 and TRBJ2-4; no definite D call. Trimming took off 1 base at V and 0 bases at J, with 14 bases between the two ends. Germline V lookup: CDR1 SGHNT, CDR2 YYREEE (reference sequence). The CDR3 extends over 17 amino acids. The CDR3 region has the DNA TGTGCCAGCAGCTTGCGACACACCACTCAAGCCAAAAACATTCAGTACTTC. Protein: CASSLRHTTQAKNIQYF.

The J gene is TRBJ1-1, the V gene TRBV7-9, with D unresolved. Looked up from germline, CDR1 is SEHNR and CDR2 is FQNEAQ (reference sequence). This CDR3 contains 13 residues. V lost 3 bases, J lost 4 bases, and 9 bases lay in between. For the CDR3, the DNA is TGTGCCAGCAGCTTGGATGGAGTCACTGAAGCTTTCTTT. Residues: CASSLDGVTEAFF.

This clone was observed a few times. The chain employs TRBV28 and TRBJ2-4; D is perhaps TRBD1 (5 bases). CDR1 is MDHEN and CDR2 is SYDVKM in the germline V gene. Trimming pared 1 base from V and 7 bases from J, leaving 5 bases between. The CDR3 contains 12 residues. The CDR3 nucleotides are TGTGCCAGCAGTTTATCAGGGAACATTCAGTACTTC. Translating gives CASSLSGNIQYF.

Written as DNA, the CDR3 is TGTGCCAGCAGCTTGGTCCAGGGGGAGACCCAGTACTTC. Translated, it gives CASSLVQGETQYF. J is TRBJ2-5 and V is TRBV5-4, with D possibly being TRBD1 (6 bases). CDR3 length equals 13 residues. Trimming took 0 bases from V and 5 from J, leaving 8 bases between them. Germline lookup yields CDR1 SGHNT and CDR2 YYREEE (reference sequence). Combining the CDR3 with reference TRBV5-4 and TRBJ2-5 gives the whole variable domain ETGVTQSPTHLIKTRGQQVTLRCSSQSGHNTVSWYQQALGQGPQFIFQYYREEENGRGNFPPRFSGLQFPNYSSELNVNALELDDSALYLCASSLVQGETQYFGPGTRLLVL.

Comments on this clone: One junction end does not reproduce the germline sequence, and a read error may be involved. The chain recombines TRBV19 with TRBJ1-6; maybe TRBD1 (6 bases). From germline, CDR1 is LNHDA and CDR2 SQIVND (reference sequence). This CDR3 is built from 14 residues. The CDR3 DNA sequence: TGTGCCAGTAGTAACCCAGGGGATAATTCACTCCTCCACTTT. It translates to CASSNPGDNSLLHF.

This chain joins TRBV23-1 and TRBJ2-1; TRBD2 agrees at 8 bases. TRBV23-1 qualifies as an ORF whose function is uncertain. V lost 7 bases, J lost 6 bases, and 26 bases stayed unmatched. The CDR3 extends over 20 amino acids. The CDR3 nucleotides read TGCGCCAGCATGTCCACCGGAGGGGCAGGTACAGCGGGAGTCGGCAATGAGCAGTTCTTC. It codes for CASMSTGGAGTAGVGNEQFF.

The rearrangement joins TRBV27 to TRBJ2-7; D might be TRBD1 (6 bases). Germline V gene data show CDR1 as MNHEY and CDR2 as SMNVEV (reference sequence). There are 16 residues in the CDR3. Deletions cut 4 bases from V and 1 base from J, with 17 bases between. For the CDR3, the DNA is TGTGCCAGCAGTTCTACCGGGCAGGGGATATCCTACGAGCAGTACTTC. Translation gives CASSSTGQGISYEQYF.

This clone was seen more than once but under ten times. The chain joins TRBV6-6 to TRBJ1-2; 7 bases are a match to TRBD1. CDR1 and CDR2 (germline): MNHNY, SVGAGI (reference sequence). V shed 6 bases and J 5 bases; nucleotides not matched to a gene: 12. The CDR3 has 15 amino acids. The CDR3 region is CASRLDRAGNYGYTF. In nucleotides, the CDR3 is TGTGCCAGCAGGCTAGACAGGGCCGGGAATTATGGCTACACCTTC.

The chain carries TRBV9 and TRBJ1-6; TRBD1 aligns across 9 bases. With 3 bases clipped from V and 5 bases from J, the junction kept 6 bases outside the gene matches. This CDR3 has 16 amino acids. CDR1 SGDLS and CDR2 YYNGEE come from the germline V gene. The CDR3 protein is CASSEQGASDNSPLHF. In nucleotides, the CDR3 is TGTGCCAGCAGCGAACAGGGGGCGTCGGATAATTCACCCCTCCACTTT.

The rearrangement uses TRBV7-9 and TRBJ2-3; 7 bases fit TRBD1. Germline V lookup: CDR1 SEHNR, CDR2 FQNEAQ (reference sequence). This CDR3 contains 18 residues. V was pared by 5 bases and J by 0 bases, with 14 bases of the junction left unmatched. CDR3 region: CASSPGQQSISSTDTQYF. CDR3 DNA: TGTGCCAGCAGCCCGGGACAGCAAAGCATATCTAGCACAGATACGCAGTATTTT.

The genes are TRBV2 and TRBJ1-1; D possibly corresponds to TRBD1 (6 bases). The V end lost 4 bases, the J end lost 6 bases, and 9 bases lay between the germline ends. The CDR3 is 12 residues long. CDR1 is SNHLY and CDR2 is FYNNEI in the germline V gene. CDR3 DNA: TGTGCCAGCAGTGGCAGGGGATCTGAAGCTTTCTTT. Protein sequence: CASSGRGSEAFF.

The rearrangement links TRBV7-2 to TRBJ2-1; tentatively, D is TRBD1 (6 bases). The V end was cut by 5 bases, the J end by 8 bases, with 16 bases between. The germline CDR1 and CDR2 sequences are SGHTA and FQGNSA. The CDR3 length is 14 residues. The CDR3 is CASSVSGTNYEQFF. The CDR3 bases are TGTGCCAGCAGCGTCTCCGGGACAAACTATGAGCAGTTCTTC.

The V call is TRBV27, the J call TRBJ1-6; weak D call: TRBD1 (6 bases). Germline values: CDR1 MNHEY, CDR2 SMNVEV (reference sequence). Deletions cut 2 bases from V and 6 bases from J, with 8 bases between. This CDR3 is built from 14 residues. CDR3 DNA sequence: TGTGCCAGCAGTTTAACAGGGATTAATTCACCCCTCCACTTT. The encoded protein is CASSLTGINSPLHF.

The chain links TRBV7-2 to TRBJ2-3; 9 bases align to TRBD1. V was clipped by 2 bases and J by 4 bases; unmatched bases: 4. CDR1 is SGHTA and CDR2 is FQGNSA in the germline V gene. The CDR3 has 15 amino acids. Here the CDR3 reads CASSLHRGRSDTQYF. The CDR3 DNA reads TGTGCCAGCAGCTTACACAGGGGGCGGTCAGATACGCAGTATTTT. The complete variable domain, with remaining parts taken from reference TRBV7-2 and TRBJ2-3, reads GAGVSQSPSNKVTEKGKDVELRCDPISGHTALYWYRQSLGQGLEFLIYFQGNSAPDKSGLPSDRFSAERTGGSVSTLTIQRTQQEDSAVYLCASSLHRGRSDTQYFGPGTRLTVL.

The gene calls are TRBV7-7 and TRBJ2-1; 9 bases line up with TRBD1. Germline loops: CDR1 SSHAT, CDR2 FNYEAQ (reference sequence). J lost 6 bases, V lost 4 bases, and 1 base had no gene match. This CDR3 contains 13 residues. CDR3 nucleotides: TGTGCCAGCAGCTCGGGACAGGGCAATGAGCAGTTCTTC. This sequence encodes CASSSGQGNEQFF.

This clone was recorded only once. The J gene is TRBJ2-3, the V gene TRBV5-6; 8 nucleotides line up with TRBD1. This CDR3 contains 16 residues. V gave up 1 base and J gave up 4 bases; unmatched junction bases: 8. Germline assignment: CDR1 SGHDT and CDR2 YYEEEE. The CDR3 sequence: CASSLMDRVSPDTQYF. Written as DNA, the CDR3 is TGTGCCAGCAGCTTGATGGACAGGGTTTCCCCAGATACGCAGTATTTT.

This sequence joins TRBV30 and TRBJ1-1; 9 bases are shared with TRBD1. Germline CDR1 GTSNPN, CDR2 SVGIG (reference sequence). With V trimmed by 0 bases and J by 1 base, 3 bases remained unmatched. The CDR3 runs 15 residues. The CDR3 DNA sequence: TGTGCCTGGAGTGTGGGGGACAGGGAGAACACTGAAGCTTTCTTT. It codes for CAWSVGDRENTEAFF. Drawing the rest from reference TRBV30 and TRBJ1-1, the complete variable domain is SQTIHQWPATLVQPVGSPLSLECTVEGTSNPNLYWYRQAAGRGLQLLFYSVGIGQISSEVPQNLSASRPQDRQFILSSKKLLLSDSGFYLCAWSVGDRENTEAFFGQGTRLTVV.

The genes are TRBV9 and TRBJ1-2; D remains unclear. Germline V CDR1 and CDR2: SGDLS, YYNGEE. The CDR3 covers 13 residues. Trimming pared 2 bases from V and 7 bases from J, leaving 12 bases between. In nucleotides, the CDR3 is TGTGCCAGCAGCGTTAAGCTTGCAGGTGGCTACACCTTC. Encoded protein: CASSVKLAGGYTF.

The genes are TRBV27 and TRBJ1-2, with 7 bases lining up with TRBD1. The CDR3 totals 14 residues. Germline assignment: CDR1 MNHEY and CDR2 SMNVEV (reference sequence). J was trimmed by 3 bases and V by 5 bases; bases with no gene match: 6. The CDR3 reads CASSPGTAHYGYTF. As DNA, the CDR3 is TGTGCCAGCAGTCCCGGGACAGCGCACTATGGCTACACCTTC.